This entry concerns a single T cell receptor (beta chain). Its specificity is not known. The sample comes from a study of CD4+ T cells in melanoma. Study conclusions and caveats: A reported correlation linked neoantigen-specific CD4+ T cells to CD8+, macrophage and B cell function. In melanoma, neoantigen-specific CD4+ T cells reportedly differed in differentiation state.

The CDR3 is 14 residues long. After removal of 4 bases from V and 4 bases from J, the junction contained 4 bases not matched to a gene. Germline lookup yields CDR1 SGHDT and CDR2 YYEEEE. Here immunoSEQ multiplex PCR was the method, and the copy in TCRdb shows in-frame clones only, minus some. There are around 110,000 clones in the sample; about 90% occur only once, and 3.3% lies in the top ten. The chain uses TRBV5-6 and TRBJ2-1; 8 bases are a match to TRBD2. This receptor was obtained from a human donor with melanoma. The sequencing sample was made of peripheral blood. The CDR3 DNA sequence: TGTGCCAGCAGCCGACTAGCGTATTACAATGAGCAGTTCTTC. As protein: CASSRLAYYNEQFF.